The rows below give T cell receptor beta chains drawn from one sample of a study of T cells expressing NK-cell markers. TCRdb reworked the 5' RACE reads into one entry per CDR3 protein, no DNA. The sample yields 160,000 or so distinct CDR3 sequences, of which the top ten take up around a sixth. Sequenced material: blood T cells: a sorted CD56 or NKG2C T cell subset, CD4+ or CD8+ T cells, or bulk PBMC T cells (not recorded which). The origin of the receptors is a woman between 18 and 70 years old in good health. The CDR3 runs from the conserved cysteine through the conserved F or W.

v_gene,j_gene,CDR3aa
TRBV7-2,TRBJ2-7,CASSRLTGTVPYEQYF
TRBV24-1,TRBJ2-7,CATSDFSGTGGYEQYF
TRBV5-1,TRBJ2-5,CASSPGDSQETQYF
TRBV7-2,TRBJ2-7,CASRRDRGSYEQYF
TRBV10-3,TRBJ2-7,CAIQDRGGSYEQYF
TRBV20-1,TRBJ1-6,CSARARTGADSPLHF
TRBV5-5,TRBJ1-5,CASSFWGDGNQPQHF
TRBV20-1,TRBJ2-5,CSAREGRKETQYF
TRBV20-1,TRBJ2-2,CSARALPGLAGGGGTGELFF
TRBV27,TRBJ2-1,CASRGESRYNEQFF
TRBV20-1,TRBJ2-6,CSASGLAGLVSGANVLTF
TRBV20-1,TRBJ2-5,CSARDSGRAKTQYF
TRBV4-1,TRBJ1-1,CASSHKATGSNTEAFF
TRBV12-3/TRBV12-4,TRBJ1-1,CASSFRVRATEAFF
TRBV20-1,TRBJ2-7,CSARDRLAGTYEQYF
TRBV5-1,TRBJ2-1,CASSLVVGSANEQFF
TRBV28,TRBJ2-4,CASSLAGTSKNIQYF
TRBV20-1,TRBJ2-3,CSARGLAGGGSTDTQYF
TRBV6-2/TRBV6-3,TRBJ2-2,CASRAPGGPGELFF
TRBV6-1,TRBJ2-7,CASNFGTDAPYEQYF
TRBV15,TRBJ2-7,CATSRERQGAFDEQYF
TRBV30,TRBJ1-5,CAWSVLTGRGNQPQHF
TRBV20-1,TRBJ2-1,CSARQGATGNEQFF
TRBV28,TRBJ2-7,CASSPQLGTGAYEQYF
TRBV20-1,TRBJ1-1,CSASPRQGGFEAFF
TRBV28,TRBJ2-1,CASSSGTINNEQFF
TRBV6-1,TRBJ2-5,CASSSGTGAGETQYF
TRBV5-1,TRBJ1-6,CASSLAGTVYNSPLHF
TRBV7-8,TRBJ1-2,CASSLGRDRAGYTF
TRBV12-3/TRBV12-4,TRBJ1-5,CASSFEGKGPQHF
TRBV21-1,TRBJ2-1,CASSKEAPYNEQFF
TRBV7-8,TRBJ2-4,CASSSRLAGLAKNIQYF
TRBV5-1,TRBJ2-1,CASTKGTSGIGSYNEQFF
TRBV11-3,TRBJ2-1,CASSLDHGGGYNEQFF
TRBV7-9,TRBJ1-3,CASSPTGFTGNTIYF
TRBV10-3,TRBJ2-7,CAIRAASGKSYEQYF
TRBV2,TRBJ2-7,CASSEKRGQGGEQYF
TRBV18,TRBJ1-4,CASSARNEKLFF
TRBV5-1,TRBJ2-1,CASSQGLAGGGNEQFF
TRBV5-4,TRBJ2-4,CASSPDQGYIQYF
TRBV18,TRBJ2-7,CASSLTGDRGHYEQYF
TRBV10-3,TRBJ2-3,CAISPKGLAADTQYF
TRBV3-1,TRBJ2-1,CASSSRQREDNEQFF
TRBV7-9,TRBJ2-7,CASSLSTDLYYEQYF
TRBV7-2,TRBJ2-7,CASSLWPSGSFEQYF
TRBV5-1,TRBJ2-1,CASSPFSTGNNEQFF
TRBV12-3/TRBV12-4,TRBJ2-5,CASSLAPGAGGPETQYF
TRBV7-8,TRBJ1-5,CASSSPPVPQHF
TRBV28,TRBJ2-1,CASSPPGGSSYNEQFF
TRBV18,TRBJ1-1,CASSPTVLEAFF
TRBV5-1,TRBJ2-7,CASSFAGLGEQYF
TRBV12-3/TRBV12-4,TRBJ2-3,CASSVASGVQYF
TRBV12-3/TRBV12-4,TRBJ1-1,CASRSGTLNTEAFF
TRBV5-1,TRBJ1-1,CASSLAGPTEEAFF